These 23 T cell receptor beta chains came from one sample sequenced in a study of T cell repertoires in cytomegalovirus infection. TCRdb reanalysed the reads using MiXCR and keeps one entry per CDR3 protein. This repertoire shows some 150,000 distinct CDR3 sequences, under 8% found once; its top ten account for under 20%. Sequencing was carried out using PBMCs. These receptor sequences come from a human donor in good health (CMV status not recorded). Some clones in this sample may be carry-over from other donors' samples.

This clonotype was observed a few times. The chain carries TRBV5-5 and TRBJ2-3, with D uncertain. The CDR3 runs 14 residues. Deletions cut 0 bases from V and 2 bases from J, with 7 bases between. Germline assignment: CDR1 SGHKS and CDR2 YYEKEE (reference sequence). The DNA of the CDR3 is TGTGCCAGCAGCTTGGATGCGGCCACAGATACGCAGTATTTT. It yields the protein CASSLDAATDTQYF.

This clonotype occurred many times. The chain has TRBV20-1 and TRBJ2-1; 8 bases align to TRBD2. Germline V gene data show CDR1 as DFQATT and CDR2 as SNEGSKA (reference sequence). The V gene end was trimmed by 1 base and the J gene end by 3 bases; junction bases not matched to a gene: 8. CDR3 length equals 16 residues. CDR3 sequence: CSARGLAGGVYNEQFF. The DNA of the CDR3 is TGCAGTGCTAGAGGGCTGGCGGGGGGCGTCTACAATGAGCAGTTCTTC.

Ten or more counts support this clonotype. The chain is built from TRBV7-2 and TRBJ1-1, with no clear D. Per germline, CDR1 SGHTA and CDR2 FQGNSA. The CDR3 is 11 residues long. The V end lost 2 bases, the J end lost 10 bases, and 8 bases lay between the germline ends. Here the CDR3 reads CASSLYLVAFF. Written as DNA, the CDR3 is TGTGCCAGCAGCTTATATCTCGTAGCTTTCTTT.

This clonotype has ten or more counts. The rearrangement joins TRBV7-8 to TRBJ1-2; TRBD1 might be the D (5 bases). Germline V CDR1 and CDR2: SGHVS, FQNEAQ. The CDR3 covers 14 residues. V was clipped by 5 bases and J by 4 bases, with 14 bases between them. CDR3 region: CASSPGRQSYGYTF. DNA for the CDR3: TGTGCCAGCAGCCCGGGGCGACAGAGCTATGGCTACACCTTC.

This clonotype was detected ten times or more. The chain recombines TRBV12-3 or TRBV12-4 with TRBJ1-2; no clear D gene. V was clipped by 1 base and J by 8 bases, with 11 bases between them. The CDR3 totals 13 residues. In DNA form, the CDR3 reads TGTGCCAGCAGTTTAGAACGTTTCGGGGGCTACACCTTC. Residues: CASSLERFGGYTF.

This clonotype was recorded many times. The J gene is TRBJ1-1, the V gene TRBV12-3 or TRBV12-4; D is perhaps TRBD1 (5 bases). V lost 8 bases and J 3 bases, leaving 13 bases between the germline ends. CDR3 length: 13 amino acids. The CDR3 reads CASGGQGYTEAFF. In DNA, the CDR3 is TGTGCCAGCGGCGGACAAGGCTACACTGAAGCTTTCTTT.

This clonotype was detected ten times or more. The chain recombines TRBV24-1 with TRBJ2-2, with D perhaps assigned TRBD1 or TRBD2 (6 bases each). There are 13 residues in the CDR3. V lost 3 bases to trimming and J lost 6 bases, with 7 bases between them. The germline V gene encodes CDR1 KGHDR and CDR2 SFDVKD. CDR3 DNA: TGTGCCACCAGTGATCGGGGGCCCGGGGAGCTGTTTTTT. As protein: CATSDRGPGELFF.

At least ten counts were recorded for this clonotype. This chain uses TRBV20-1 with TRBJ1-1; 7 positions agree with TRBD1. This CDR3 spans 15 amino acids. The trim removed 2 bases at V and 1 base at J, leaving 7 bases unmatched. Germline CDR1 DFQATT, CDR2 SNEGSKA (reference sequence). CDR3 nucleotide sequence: TGCAGTGCTAGAAATCCGGGACAGCCGAACACTGAAGCTTTCTTT. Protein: CSARNPGQPNTEAFF.

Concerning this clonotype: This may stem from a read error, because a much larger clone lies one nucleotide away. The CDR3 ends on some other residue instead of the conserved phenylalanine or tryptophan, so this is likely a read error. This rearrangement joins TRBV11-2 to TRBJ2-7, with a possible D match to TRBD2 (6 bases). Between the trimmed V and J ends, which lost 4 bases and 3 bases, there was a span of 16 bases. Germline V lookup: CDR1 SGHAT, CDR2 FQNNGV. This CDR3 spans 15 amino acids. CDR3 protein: CASSYRGDSFYEQYC. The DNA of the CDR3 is TGTGCCAGCAGCTATCGTGGGGACTCCTTCTACGAGCAGTACTGC.

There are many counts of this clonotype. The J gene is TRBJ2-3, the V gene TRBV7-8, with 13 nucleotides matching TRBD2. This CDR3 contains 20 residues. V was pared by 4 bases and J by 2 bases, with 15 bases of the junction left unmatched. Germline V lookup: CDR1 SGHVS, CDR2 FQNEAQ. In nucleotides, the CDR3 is TGTGCCAGCAGCTCCCCCGGGACTAGCGGGGCCCCCCGCGTCACAGATACGCAGTATTTT. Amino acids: CASSSPGTSGAPRVTDTQYF. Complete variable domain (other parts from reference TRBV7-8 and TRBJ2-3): GAGVSQSPRYKVAKRGQDVALRCDPISGHVSLFWYQQALGQGPEFLTYFQNEAQLDKSGLPSDRFFAERPEGSVSTLKIQRTQQEDSAVYLCASSSPGTSGAPRVTDTQYFGPGTRLTVL.

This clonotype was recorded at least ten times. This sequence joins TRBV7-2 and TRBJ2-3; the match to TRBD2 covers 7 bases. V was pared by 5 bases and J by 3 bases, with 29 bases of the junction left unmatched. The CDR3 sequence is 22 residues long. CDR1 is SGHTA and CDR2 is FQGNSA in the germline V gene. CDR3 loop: CASSKFTGVAASPGEGTDTQYF. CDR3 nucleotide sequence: TGTGCCAGCAGCAAATTCACGGGGGTAGCGGCTTCACCTGGGGAGGGTACAGATACGCAGTATTTT.

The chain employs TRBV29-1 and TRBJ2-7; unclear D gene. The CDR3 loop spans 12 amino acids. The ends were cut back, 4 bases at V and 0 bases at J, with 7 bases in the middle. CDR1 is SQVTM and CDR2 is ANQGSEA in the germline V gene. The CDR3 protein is CSVGVSSYEQYF. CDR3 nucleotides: TGCAGCGTTGGCGTGAGCTCCTACGAGCAGTACTTC.

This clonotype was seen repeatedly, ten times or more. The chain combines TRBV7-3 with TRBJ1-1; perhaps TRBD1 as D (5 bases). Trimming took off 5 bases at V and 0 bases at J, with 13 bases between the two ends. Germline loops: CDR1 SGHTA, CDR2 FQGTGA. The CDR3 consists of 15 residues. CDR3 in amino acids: CASSRDGGMNTEAFF. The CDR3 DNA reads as TGTGCCAGCAGCCGGGACGGGGGAATGAACACTGAAGCTTTCTTT.

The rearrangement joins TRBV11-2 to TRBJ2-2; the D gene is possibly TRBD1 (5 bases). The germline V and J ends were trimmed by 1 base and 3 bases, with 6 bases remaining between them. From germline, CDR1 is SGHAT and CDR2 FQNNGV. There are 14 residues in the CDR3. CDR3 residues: CASSLVGHTGELFF. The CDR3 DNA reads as TGTGCCAGCAGCTTAGTGGGGCACACCGGGGAGCTGTTTTTT.

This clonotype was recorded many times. The CDR3 DNA reads TGCGCCAGCAGGACCAGTGGCTCACCCCTCCACTTT. Its protein is CASRTSGSPLHF. The chain recombines TRBV10-2 with TRBJ1-6; no clear D. Trimming pared 6 bases from V and 10 bases from J, leaving 10 bases between. The CDR3 consists of 12 residues. Per germline, CDR1 WSHSY and CDR2 SAAADI.

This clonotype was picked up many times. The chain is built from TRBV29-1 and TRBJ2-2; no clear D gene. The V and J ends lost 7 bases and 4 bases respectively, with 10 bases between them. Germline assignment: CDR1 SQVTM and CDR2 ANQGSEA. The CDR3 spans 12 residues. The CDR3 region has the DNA TGCAGCGCCGACGGGCTCACCGGGGAGCTGTTTTTT. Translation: CSADGLTGELFF.

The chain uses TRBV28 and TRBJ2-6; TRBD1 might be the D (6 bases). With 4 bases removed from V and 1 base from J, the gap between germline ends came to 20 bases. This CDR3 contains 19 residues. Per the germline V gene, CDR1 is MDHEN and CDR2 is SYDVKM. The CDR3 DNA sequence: TGTGCCAGCAGTTCCAGGGTCGGACAGCTTTTGTCTGGGGCCAACGTCCTGACTTTC. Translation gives CASSSRVGQLLSGANVLTF. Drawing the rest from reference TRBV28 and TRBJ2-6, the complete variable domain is DVKVTQSSRYLVKRTGEKVFLECVQDMDHENMFWYRQDPGLGLRLIYFSYDVKMKEKGDIPEGYSVSREKKERFSLILESASTNQTSMYLCASSSRVGQLLSGANVLTFGAGSRLTVL.

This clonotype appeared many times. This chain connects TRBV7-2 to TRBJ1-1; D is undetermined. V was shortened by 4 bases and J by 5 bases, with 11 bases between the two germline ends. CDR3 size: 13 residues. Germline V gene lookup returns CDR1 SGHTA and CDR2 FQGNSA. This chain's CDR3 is CASSSAVRTEAFF. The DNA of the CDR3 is TGTGCCAGCAGCTCCGCAGTGAGGACTGAAGCTTTCTTT.

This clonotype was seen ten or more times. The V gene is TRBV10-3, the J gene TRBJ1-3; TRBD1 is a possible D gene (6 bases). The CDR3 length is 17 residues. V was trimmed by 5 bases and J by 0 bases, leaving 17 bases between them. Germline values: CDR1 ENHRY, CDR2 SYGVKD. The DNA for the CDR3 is TGTGCCATCAGTTTCCCGCCGCAGGGGACCTCTGGAAACACCATATATTTT. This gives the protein CAISFPPQGTSGNTIYF.

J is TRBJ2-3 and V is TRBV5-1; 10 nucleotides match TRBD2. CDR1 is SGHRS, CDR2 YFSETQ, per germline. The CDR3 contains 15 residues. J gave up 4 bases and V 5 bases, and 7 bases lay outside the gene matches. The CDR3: CASSPGLAAPDTQYF. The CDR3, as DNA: TGCGCCAGCAGTCCTGGACTAGCGGCCCCAGATACGCAGTATTTT.

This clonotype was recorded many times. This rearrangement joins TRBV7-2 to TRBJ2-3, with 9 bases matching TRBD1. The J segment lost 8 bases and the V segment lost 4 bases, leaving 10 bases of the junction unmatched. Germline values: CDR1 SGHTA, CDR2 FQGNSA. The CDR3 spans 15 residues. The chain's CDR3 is CASSSSGTGRFTQYF. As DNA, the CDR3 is TGTGCCAGCAGCTCATCCGGGACAGGGCGTTTTACGCAGTATTTT.

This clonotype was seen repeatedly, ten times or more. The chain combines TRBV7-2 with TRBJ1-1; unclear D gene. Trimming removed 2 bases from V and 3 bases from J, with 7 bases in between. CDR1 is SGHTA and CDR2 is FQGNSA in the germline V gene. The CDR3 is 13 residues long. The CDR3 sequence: CASSLPEHTEAFF. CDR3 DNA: TGTGCCAGCAGCTTACCGGAGCACACTGAAGCTTTCTTT. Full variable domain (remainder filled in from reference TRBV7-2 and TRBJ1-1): GAGVSQSPSNKVTEKGKDVELRCDPISGHTALYWYRQSLGQGLEFLIYFQGNSAPDKSGLPSDRFSAERTGGSVSTLTIQRTQQEDSAVYLCASSLPEHTEAFFGQGTRLTVV.

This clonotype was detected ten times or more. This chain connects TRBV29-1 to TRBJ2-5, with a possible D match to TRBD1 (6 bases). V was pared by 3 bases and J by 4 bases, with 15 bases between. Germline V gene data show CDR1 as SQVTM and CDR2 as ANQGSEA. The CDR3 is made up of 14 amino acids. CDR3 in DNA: TGCAGCGTTGACCCCACAGGGTTGGGAGAGACCCAGTACTTC. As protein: CSVDPTGLGETQYF.